This T cell receptor beta chain was obtained from a study of T cells expressing NK-cell markers. Study at large: In sorted CD3+CD56+NKG2C+, CD3+CD56+NKG2C- and CD3+CD56-NKG2C+ T cells, TCR beta repertoires were obtained.

Germline V gives CDR1 SGHAT, CDR2 FQNNGV. The CDR3 has 14 amino acids. After re-calling the 5' RACE reads, TCRdb lists one entry per CDR3 protein, DNA absent. Its listing shows about 150,000 distinct CDR3 sequences. The material sequenced was blood T cells: a sorted CD56 or NKG2C T cell subset, CD4+ or CD8+ T cells, or bulk PBMC T cells (not recorded which). V gene TRBV11-2 combines with J gene TRBJ1-1; TCRdb outputs TRBD1, but without DNA this stays unchecked. The sequence derives from a man aged 18 to 30 in good health. The CDR3 sequence: CASSLGGAFTEAFF.